This T cell receptor beta chain was observed in a study of monozygotic twins with inflammatory bowel disease (dated by TCRdb to the late 2010s). About the study as a whole: A total of 28 monozygotic twin pairs were included in the full study, comprising nine German pairs (four IBD-concordant, five IBD-discordant) and 19 IBD-discordant Danish pairs. The search for disease-associated traits relied mainly on comparing, within discordant pairs, IBD patients with their genetically identical healthy co-twins. Each individual had, on average, about 151 000 unique TCRalpha sequences and 181 000 unique TCRbeta sequences available for analysis.

From each donor, an approximately 2.6 ml peripheral blood sample was collected into PAXgene tubes and kept at -80 degrees C. Without any T cell sorting, total RNA was extracted from whole blood using the PAXgene blood miRNA kit on an automated QIAcube. Deep TCRalpha and TCRbeta repertoire profiling with unique molecular barcoding was performed on peripheral blood of monozygotic twin pairs concordant or discordant for inflammatory bowel disease. Smoking habits were recorded for all twin pairs, and individuals were classified as current, former or never smokers. Libraries came from 5' RACE. For each TCR library, around 4,000 ng of total RNA was used. For each sample, cDNA synthesis was carried out in eight separate reactions using SMARTScribe reverse transcriptase. Unique molecular identifiers containing a 6-nucleotide sample barcode were introduced through template switching during cDNA synthesis. TCRalpha and TCRbeta cDNA was amplified by two nested PCRs of 16 and 9 cycles, with bead purification after each PCR. Before amplification, the cDNA was both treated with uracil DNA-glycosylase and purified with the QIAquick PCR purification kit. The second PCR added Illumina TruSeq-compatible adapters along with sample-specific barcodes. TapeStation and Qubit were used to check library quality and concentration, and around 5 ng of each library went into the pool. Sequencing of pooled libraries was carried out on an Illumina HiSeq2500 single-index Rapid Run using 2 x 100 bp reads and custom sequencing primers. Concerning the study's data processing: PCR and sequencing errors were corrected by UMI-based consensus assembly using MiGEC version 1.2.6. V(D)J alignment, clonotype assembly and CDR3 extraction were performed with MiXCR version 2.1.1. To normalise gene usage, clonotype sharing and MAIT/NKT TCR abundance, the analysis used the top 1000, 10 000 and 20 000 clonotypes per sample. After downsampling to 27 000 UMIs, diversity was calculated as the inverse Simpson index using the vegan R package. Statistical testing used paired Mann-Whitney U tests on the discordant twin pairs and applied Benjamini-Hochberg correction for multiple testing. After TCRdb reprocessed the reads, each CDR3 protein sequence was kept as one row, without DNA. The V and J calls were not made by the authors but by TCRdb's processing. The table held for this sample gives under 150,000 distinct CDR3 sequences. In total, the top ten clones hold 2.4% of the sample.

Regarding this clonotype: Its antigen is not yet known.

Sequences SGHDT (CDR1) and YYEEEE (CDR2) are obtained from the germline V gene. From the cysteine up to the phenylalanine, the CDR3 has a length of 15 residues. No DNA accompanies this entry. The investigation overall reported the following: The results gave no support for a single strong signal or clonotype linked to IBD. Measured by the inverse Simpson index, TCRbeta repertoire diversity was lower in IBD patients than in their healthy co-twins. Because patients received different immunosuppressive treatments, the repertoires may have picked up extra background noise and variability between individuals. Compared with healthy twins, IBD patients had fewer clonotypes in common with other individuals, a difference most pronounced in patients showing signs of disease activity. The analysis was unable to tell different T cell subtypes apart. Repertoire similarity did not differ between concordant and discordant twins, which could be due to limited statistical power.

Rearrangement joined TRBV5-6 to TRBJ2-3; the D gene TCRdb calls, TRBD1, cannot be checked with no DNA. Sequencing was performed on blood. This sequence originates from a human donor with ulcerative colitis or Crohn's disease, or a healthy co-twin of an affected twin (not recorded which). The CDR3 in this case is CASSLRTGWSDTQYF.